In its sample, the clone carrying this TCR beta chain was seen many times. With iRepertoire HTBI primers and Arm-PCR of CDR3 regions, TCR beta libraries were built. MiXCR was run by TCRdb on the multiplex PCR reads, yielding one entry per CDR3 protein. The profile covers around 240,000 distinct CDR3 sequences, with 15% to 20% appearing a single time and 12% to 15% taken by the ten largest. This CDR3 contains 13 residues. Germline-derived CDR1 and CDR2 are MNHEY and SVGEGT. Trimming removed 6 bases from V and 4 bases from J, with 12 bases in between. Time point specified: newly diagnosed GD, antithyroid drugs for less than 3 months. RNA extracted from PBMCs served as the sequencing template. This specimen comes from a study of regulatory T cells in long-lasting Graves disease. The data also belong to a second study, concerning T cells in Graves' hyperthyroidism and ophthalmopathy.

The receptor comes from a woman in her 30s with Graves disease. This chain connects TRBV6-2 or TRBV6-3 to TRBJ1-2; D uncertain. The sample was peripheral blood mononuclear cells (PBMCs), taken at new diagnosis, from a patient treated with antithyroid drugs. The CDR3 is CASRNDLSYGYTF. For the CDR3, the DNA is TGTGCCAGCAGAAACGACCTCAGCTATGGCTACACCTTC.